Below, 10 T cell receptor beta chains from the same sample are listed, as sequenced in a study of blood T cell repertoires in COVID-19. The repertoire was sequenced with immunoSEQ multiplex PCR; TCRdb's copy has only in-frame clones and lacks some. This repertoire shows tens of thousands of clones, about four fifths found once; its top ten account for around 10%. The sample taken for sequencing was peripheral blood. These receptors all come from a man older than 75 with COVID-19, enrolled during active disease.

The J gene is TRBJ1-4, the V gene TRBV6-5; possibly TRBD1 for D (6 bases). The ends were cut back, 10 bases at V and 4 bases at J, with 13 bases in the middle. Germline CDR1 is MNHEY and CDR2 is SVGAGI. This CDR3 contains 13 residues. CDR3 region: CAIKTGHNEKLFF. The CDR3 region has the DNA TGTGCCATAAAGACAGGTCATAATGAAAAACTGTTTTTT.

This sequence joins TRBV5-5 and TRBJ1-4; D is uncertain. Germline V gene lookup returns CDR1 SGHKS and CDR2 YYEKEE (reference sequence). Trimming took off 0 bases at V and 5 bases at J, with 11 bases between the two ends. CDR3 length: 15 residues. The chain's CDR3 is CASSLGTDTNEKLFF. In DNA form, the CDR3 reads TGTGCCAGCAGCTTGGGTACAGACACAAATGAAAAACTGTTTTTT.

The chain couples TRBV19 to TRBJ2-2; D not certain. This CDR3 has 12 residues. Germline V gene sequence: CDR1 LNHDA, CDR2 SQIVND (reference sequence). The V end lost 5 bases, the J end lost 7 bases, and 8 bases lay between the germline ends. CDR3 region: CASSPLDGELFF. The CDR3 DNA is TGTGCCAGTAGTCCCTTAGACGGGGAGCTGTTTTTT.

This chain joins TRBV15 and TRBJ1-5; D uncertain. V lost 4 bases, J lost 4 bases, and 17 bases lay in between. The CDR3 has 16 amino acids. CDR1 and CDR2 (germline): LNHNV, YYDKDF (reference sequence). CDR3 sequence (DNA): TGTGCCACCAGCACACAAGACGGGGTCCGGAATCAGCCCCAGCATTTT. Translating gives CATSTQDGVRNQPQHF.

The gene calls are TRBV10-2 and TRBJ2-1; 10 bases agree with TRBD1. The CDR3 runs to 14 residues. The germline CDR1 and CDR2 sequences are WSHSY and SAAADI. V lost 6 bases to trimming and J lost 7 bases; unmatched junction nucleotides: 6. The CDR3 DNA follows: TGCGCCAGCAGGGAGACAGGGGGCGTGAATGAGCAGTTCTTC. It yields the protein CASRETGGVNEQFF.

This chain joins TRBV19 and TRBJ1-5; the D gene is possibly TRBD1 (5 bases). Germline V lookup: CDR1 LNHDA, CDR2 SQIVND (reference sequence). V lost 6 bases and J lost 0, with 6 bases in between. The CDR3 consists of 13 residues. The CDR3 DNA follows: TGTGCCAGTAGCGACAGTAGCAATCAGCCCCAGCATTTT. Translated: CASSDSSNQPQHF.

J is TRBJ2-2 and V is TRBV4-1, with D possibly being TRBD2 (6 bases). The CDR3 length is 14 residues. Per the germline V gene, CDR1 is MGHRA and CDR2 is YSYEKL. V was trimmed by 4 bases and J by 7 bases, leaving 13 bases between them. As DNA, the CDR3 is TGCGCCAGCAGCCGAAGGGAGGCAAACGGGGAGCTGTTTTTT. Translated: CASSRREANGELFF.

The table lists this clone with a count of one. This sequence joins TRBV6-6 and TRBJ1-5; no reliable D call. Germline V gives CDR1 MNHNY, CDR2 SVGAGI (reference sequence). The V gene lost 6 bases and the J gene lost 3 bases, with 12 bases spanning the gap. The CDR3 totals 14 residues. CDR3 region: CASRISTTNQPQHF. For the CDR3, the DNA is TGTGCCAGCAGGATATCAACAACCAATCAGCCCCAGCATTTT.

The chain carries TRBV7-2 and TRBJ1-2; D not certain. The V gene lost 1 base and the J gene lost 9 bases, with 15 bases spanning the gap. Germline CDR1 and CDR2: SGHTA and FQGNSA. The CDR3 contains 14 residues. Here the CDR3 DNA reads TGTGCCAGCAGCTTAGTGTCTGAGATGGTGAGCTACACCTTC. It translates to CASSLVSEMVSYTF.

The rearrangement links TRBV28 to TRBJ1-1; unclear D gene. This CDR3 region has 11 residues. Germline V gene data show CDR1 as MDHEN and CDR2 as SYDVKM. Trimming took 6 bases from V and 5 from J, leaving 7 bases between them. CDR3 sequence reads: CASSVTTEAFF. DNA for the CDR3: TGTGCCAGCAGCGTGACTACTGAAGCTTTCTTT.